These T cell receptor beta chains were read from a single sample in a study of early T cells in non-severe SARS-CoV-2 infection. TCRdb passed the 5' RACE reads through MiXCR, listing each CDR3 protein once. The table lists 35,000 to 40,000 distinct CDR3 sequences, around 6% of them singletons, with about 7.3% in the top ten. Input material: whole blood. The receptors come from an adult who was a healthcare worker with PCR-confirmed SARS-CoV-2 infection or an uninfected control (not recorded which). Each CDR3 is given with its conserved first and last residue. Each record gives: V gene, J gene, D gene, clone size, CDR3 protein, CDR3 DNA. D genes are given only for firm matches. Clone size reads once, few, many, or a class if the clone is expanded.

TRBV27	TRBJ2-3	-	many	CASRPGQSTDTQYF	TGTGCCAGCAGACCAGGACAGAGCACAGATACGCAGTATTTT
TRBV25-1	TRBJ2-6	TRBD2	many	CASSEQRGVVLTF	TGTGCCAGCAGTGAACAGCGGGGAGTCGTCCTGACTTTC